There are many counts of the clone carrying this TCR beta chain. Its antigen remains unidentified. The data belong to a study of CD8+ T cells in alopecia areata. Study outcomes and limitations: Scalp clonality, along with expanded CD8+ clones among the top 100, was significantly decreased by tofacitinib. Amid tofacitinib therapy, many expanded lesional clones stayed present in scalp and blood. In patients, TCRs were shared less clearly than in mice, and HLA may possibly be involved.

RNA extraction and reverse transcription yielded cDNA as sequencing template. Only in-frame clones appear in the TCRdb table, and some are missing; sequencing was by immunoSEQ multiplex PCR. This sample carries some 96,000 clones, approximately 66% of them seen once, and the ten largest clones take 15% to 17%. Treatment here: oral pan-JAK inhibitor, 5-10 mg twice daily. J gave up 0 bases and V 6 bases, and 2 bases lay outside the gene matches. The CDR3 spans 16 residues. Germline-derived CDR1 and CDR2 are LNHDA and SQIVND (reference sequence). The chain has TRBV19 and TRBJ2-6, with 10 bases fitting TRBD1. Sequencing used CD8+ T cells sorted from blood, obtained at week 4, from a patient treated with tofacitinib. The sequence was collected from a human donor with alopecia areata. This CDR3 reads CASSRDRGSGANVLTF. In DNA form, the CDR3 reads TGTGCCAGTAGCCGGGACAGGGGCTCTGGGGCCAACGTCCTGACTTTC.